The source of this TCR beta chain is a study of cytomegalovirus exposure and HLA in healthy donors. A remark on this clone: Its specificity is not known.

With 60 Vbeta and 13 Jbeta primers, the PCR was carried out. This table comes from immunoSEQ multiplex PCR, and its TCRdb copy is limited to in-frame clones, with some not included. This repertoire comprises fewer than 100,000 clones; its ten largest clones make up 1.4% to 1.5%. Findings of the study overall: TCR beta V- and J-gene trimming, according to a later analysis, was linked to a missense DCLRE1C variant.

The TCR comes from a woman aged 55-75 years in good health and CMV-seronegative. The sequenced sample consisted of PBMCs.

The CDR3 sequence: CASSSLQGAFEKLFF. As DNA, the CDR3 is TGTGCCAGCAGTAGCCTCCAGGGGGCGTTTGAAAAACTGTTTTTT. This chain links TRBV6-1 with TRBJ1-4; 8 bases line up with TRBD1. V dropped 5 bases and J dropped 7; count of bases not matched to a gene: 9. This CDR3 has 15 amino acids. Germline assignment: CDR1 MNHNS and CDR2 SASEGT.